Shown below are 26 T cell receptor beta chains from a single sample sequenced in a study of shared clonotypes between healthy human individuals. Clones were read by immunoSEQ multiplex PCR, and TCRdb kept only the in-frame ones, dropping some. The sample contains roughly 2.5 million clones, roughly 92% of which appear only once. The source material was naive CD4+ T cells sorted from blood. Subset specified: CD45RA+ positively selected. All receptors come from a man aged 18 to 29 in good health.

The chain uses TRBV6-1 and TRBJ2-7; 11 bases match TRBD2. The CDR3 has 17 amino acids. Trimming took 4 bases from V and 3 from J; bases not matched to a gene: 11. Germline V gene data show CDR1 as MNHNS and CDR2 as SASEGT. The CDR3: CASSVGLAGGWDYEQYF. CDR3 in DNA: TGTGCCAGCAGTGTCGGGTTAGCGGGAGGGTGGGACTACGAGCAGTACTTC.

The chain joins TRBV7-2 to TRBJ2-5; 10 bases are a match to TRBD2. Unmatched junction bases numbered 9, after V lost 1 base and J lost 4 bases. The germline V gene encodes CDR1 SGHTA and CDR2 FQGNSA. The CDR3 is made up of 17 amino acids. The CDR3, as DNA: TGTGCCAGCAGCTTAGTAGCTAGCGGGAGTGTAAGAGAGACCCAGTACTTC. Encoded protein: CASSLVASGSVRETQYF.

This clone showed up just once. The CDR3 protein is CASSQDPARETQYF. The CDR3 bases are TGCGCCAGCAGCCAAGATCCGGCACGGGAGACCCAGTACTTC. V is TRBV4-1 and J is TRBJ2-5, with D uncertain. Germline V gives CDR1 MGHRA, CDR2 YSYEKL. V shed 0 bases and J shed 5 bases, with 10 bases lying between them. This CDR3 region has 14 residues.

The chain combines TRBV5-1 with TRBJ2-7; D gene uncertain. With 3 bases removed from V and 7 bases from J, the gap between germline ends came to 11 bases. The CDR3 spans 12 residues. From germline, CDR1 is SGHRS and CDR2 YFSETQ. CDR3 protein: CASSSNLIEQYF. DNA for the CDR3: TGCGCCAGCAGCTCGAACCTAATTGAGCAGTACTTC.

The V call is TRBV5-4, the J call TRBJ2-2; 8 bases align to TRBD1. The CDR3 sequence is 17 residues long. CDR1 SGHNT and CDR2 YYREEE come from the germline V gene (reference sequence). Losses at the gene ends were 3 bases for V and 2 bases for J; bases not matched to a gene: 9. For the CDR3, the DNA is TGTGCCAGCAGCTGGCCCTACGGACAGGGCAACACCGGGGAGCTGTTTTTT. Translated: CASSWPYGQGNTGELFF. The variable domain in full, completed from reference TRBV5-4 and TRBJ2-2, reads ETGVTQSPTHLIKTRGQQVTLRCSSQSGHNTVSWYQQALGQGPQFIFQYYREEENGRGNFPPRFSGLQFPNYSSELNVNALELDDSALYLCASSWPYGQGNTGELFFGEGSRLTVL.

The chain recombines TRBV10-3 with TRBJ1-2, with 9 bases identical to TRBD1. The CDR3 consists of 14 residues. The trim removed 6 bases at V and 1 base at J, leaving 3 bases unmatched. Germline CDR1 reads ENHRY; CDR2 reads SYGVKD. The CDR3, as DNA: TGTGCCATCAGGGGGGACAGGGATAACTATGGCTACACCTTC. Its translation: CAIRGDRDNYGYTF.

This rearrangement joins TRBV19 to TRBJ2-5, with 8 bases matching TRBD1. The length of the CDR3 is 15 residues. V gave up 2 bases and J gave up 1 base; unmatched junction bases: 3. The germline CDR1 and CDR2 sequences are LNHDA and SQIVND (reference sequence). The chain's CDR3 is CASSINGQGQETQYF. The CDR3 DNA follows: TGTGCCAGTAGTATAAACGGACAGGGCCAAGAGACCCAGTACTTC.

With regard to this clone: Mismatch with germline at one junction end may stem from a read error. The CDR3 nucleotides are TGTGCCACCAGTTATTTGAGAGAAAACTATGGCTACACCTTC. Residues: CATSYLRENYGYTF. The rearrangement uses TRBV6-1 and TRBJ1-2; no reliable D call. The CDR3 sequence is 14 residues long. Per the germline V gene, CDR1 is MNHNS and CDR2 is SASEGT.

The chain uses TRBV7-2 and TRBJ1-5; D is undetermined. Germline V gene sequence: CDR1 SGHTA, CDR2 FQGNSA. There are 15 residues in the CDR3. Trimming stripped 4 bases from V and 1 base from J, with 11 bases between. CDR3 protein: CASSSTGRSNQPQHF. The CDR3 coding sequence is TGTGCCAGCAGCTCCACGGGCAGAAGCAATCAGCCCCAGCATTTT.

The chain links TRBV9 to TRBJ2-1; 9 nucleotides agree with TRBD1. CDR1 and CDR2 (germline): SGDLS, YYNGEE. The CDR3 has 15 amino acids. V trimming: 0 bases; J trimming: 7 bases; junction bases outside the gene matches: 5. The CDR3 nucleotides read TGTGCCAGCAGCGTAGAGGGGACAGGGCTAAATGAGCAGTTCTTC. Its translation is CASSVEGTGLNEQFF.

The V and J genes are TRBV2 and TRBJ2-5, with 14 bases identical to TRBD2. Trimming took 8 bases from V and 5 from J; bases not matched to a gene: 7. Germline V CDR1 and CDR2: SNHLY, FYNNEI. This CDR3 contains 15 residues. CDR3 DNA sequence: TGTGCCAGCTCCGGGACTAGCGGGAGAGTGGAGACCCAGTACTTC. This sequence encodes CASSGTSGRVETQYF.

This clone was seen only a few times. The V and J genes are TRBV2 and TRBJ1-2, with no clear D. Germline loops: CDR1 SNHLY, CDR2 FYNNEI. V lost 10 bases and J lost 8, with 11 bases in between. CDR3 size: 10 residues. The DNA for the CDR3 is TGTGCCACCTCCCTGGGAGGCTACACCTTC. Residues: CATSLGGYTF.

The chain recombines TRBV30 with TRBJ1-1; D gene uncertain. V was cut by 3 bases and J by 0 bases, with 14 bases left in between. The length of the CDR3 is 15 residues. Per germline, CDR1 GTSNPN and CDR2 SVGIG (reference sequence). CDR3 loop: CAWSAQVILNTEAFF. The CDR3 coding sequence is TGTGCCTGGAGCGCCCAGGTTATCCTGAACACTGAAGCTTTCTTT.

The chain uses TRBV6-1 and TRBJ2-2, with TRBD2 matching over 12 bases. Per the germline V gene, CDR1 is MNHNS and CDR2 is SASEGT. V was pared by 4 bases and J by 6 bases, with 12 bases of the junction left unmatched. The CDR3 is 18 residues long. CDR3 coding DNA: TGTGCCAGCAGTGCCACTAGCGGGGGGTCGTTCGCCTCCGGGGAGCTGTTTTTT. Protein product: CASSATSGGSFASGELFF.

This chain connects TRBV9 to TRBJ1-6; D perhaps matches TRBD1 (6 bases). Germline V gene sequence: CDR1 SGDLS, CDR2 YYNGEE. The CDR3 is 16 residues long. V was shortened by 0 bases and J by 9 bases, with 16 bases between the two germline ends. For the CDR3, the DNA is TGTGCCAGCAGCGTAGAAGGAACAGGGAGGCCTTCACCCCTCCACTTT. This translates into CASSVEGTGRPSPLHF. The whole variable domain, filled in from reference TRBV9 and TRBJ1-6, reads DSGVTQTPKHLITATGQRVTLRCSPRSGDLSVYWYQQSLDQGLQFLIQYYNGEERAKGNILERFSAQQFPDLHSELNLSSLELGDSALYFCASSVEGTGRPSPLHFGNGTRLTVT.

The V call is TRBV7-9, the J call TRBJ2-1, with 14 bases matching TRBD2. V shed 1 base and J 16 bases; nucleotides not matched to a gene: 6. The length of the CDR3 is 14 residues. Germline CDR1 is SEHNR and CDR2 is FQNEAQ (reference sequence). The CDR3 DNA is TGTGCCAGCAGCTTAGGGACTAGCGGGGGGCGGCTTTTCTTC. Translated: CASSLGTSGGRLFF.

Notes on this clone: Within the sample, other DNA sequences also encode this same CDR3. This chain links TRBV28 with TRBJ2-7, with a weak D call TRBD2 (5 bases). The germline gives CDR1 MDHEN, CDR2 SYDVKM. This CDR3 region has 12 residues. Trimming cost V 6 bases and J 2 bases, with 8 bases left between them. CDR3 coding DNA: TGTGCCAGCAGCCTGGGAGCCTACGAGCAGTACTTC. Translated, it gives CASSLGAYEQYF.

The V gene is TRBV2, the J gene TRBJ2-1; D remains ambiguous. V lost 6 bases, J lost 1 base, and 7 bases lay in between. The CDR3 is made up of 13 amino acids. The germline V gene encodes CDR1 SNHLY and CDR2 FYNNEI. CDR3 DNA sequence: TGTGCCAGCAGAAAGTTGTCCTACAATGAGCAGTTCTTC. Protein product: CASRKLSYNEQFF.

To note about this clone: Germline and junction disagree at one end, which may indicate a read error. The V gene is TRBV5-1, the J gene TRBJ2-5, with D possibly being TRBD2 (6 bases). Germline V gene sequence: CDR1 SGHRS, CDR2 YFSETQ. This CDR3 spans 14 amino acids. In DNA, the CDR3 is TGCACCAGCAGCTTGGGGACTGATAGTGGGACCCAGTACTTC. Translated, it gives CTSSLGTDSGTQYF.

V usage is TRBV6-6 and J usage is TRBJ2-7, with D unresolved. CDR1 is MNHNY, CDR2 SVGAGI, per germline (reference sequence). The CDR3 is 15 amino acids. V lost 2 bases to trimming and J lost 2 bases, with 13 bases between them. The CDR3 DNA reads as TGTGCCAGCAGTTACCGGAAAGACGGGCCCTACGAGCAGTACTTC. Protein product: CASSYRKDGPYEQYF.

The chain uses TRBV19 and TRBJ2-1; maybe TRBD2 (5 bases). The CDR3 consists of 18 residues. Germline CDR1 LNHDA, CDR2 SQIVND (reference sequence). Trimming removed 9 bases at V and 2 bases at J, with 26 bases between. CDR3 bases: TGTGCCAGCAAATCTTATGTTGGCGGGCAGGCTACCTACAATGAGCAGTTCTTC. This codes for CASKSYVGGQATYNEQFF.

The V gene is TRBV5-4, the J gene TRBJ2-5; D gene ambiguous. The CDR3 runs 13 residues. The V gene lost 4 bases and the J gene lost 3 bases, with 10 bases spanning the gap. CDR1 and CDR2 (germline): SGHNT, YYREEE (reference sequence). CDR3 region: CASSPGVEETQYF. For the CDR3, the DNA is TGTGCCAGCAGCCCCGGCGTAGAAGAGACCCAGTACTTC. Drawing the rest from reference TRBV5-4 and TRBJ2-5, the complete variable domain is ETGVTQSPTHLIKTRGQQVTLRCSSQSGHNTVSWYQQALGQGPQFIFQYYREEENGRGNFPPRFSGLQFPNYSSELNVNALELDDSALYLCASSPGVEETQYFGPGTRLLVL.

The chain is built from TRBV19 and TRBJ1-4; unclear D gene. The germline V and J ends were trimmed by 4 bases and 8 bases, with 11 bases remaining between them. The CDR3 spans 13 residues. The germline CDR1 and CDR2 sequences are LNHDA and SQIVND (reference sequence). CDR3 sequence (DNA): TGTGCCAGTAGTACAGGATTGGGCGAAAAACTGTTTTTT. Protein product: CASSTGLGEKLFF. Variable domain in full (rest from reference TRBV19 and TRBJ1-4): DGGITQSPKYLFRKEGQNVTLSCEQNLNHDAMYWYRQDPGQGLRLIYYSQIVNDFQKGDIAEGYSVSREKKESFPLTVTSAQKNPTAFYLCASSTGLGEKLFFGSGTQLSVL.

The rearrangement uses TRBV30 and TRBJ2-7; 8 bases fit TRBD1. CDR1 is GTSNPN and CDR2 is SVGIG in the germline V gene (reference sequence). The CDR3 spans 13 residues. With 3 bases clipped from V and 5 bases from J, the junction kept 6 bases outside the gene matches. The CDR3 DNA follows: TGTGCCTGGAGCGACAGGGGCCCTCACGAGCAGTACTTC. It yields the protein CAWSDRGPHEQYF.

The genes are TRBV4-3 and TRBJ2-3, with a possible D match to TRBD2 (6 bases). Germline V gene data show CDR1 as LGHNA and CDR2 as YSLEER. Trimming took 0 bases from V and 2 from J, leaving 12 bases between them. The CDR3 extends over 16 amino acids. The CDR3 is CASSQDSGVITDTQYF. The CDR3 region has the DNA TGCGCCAGCAGCCAAGACTCGGGGGTCATCACAGATACGCAGTATTTT.

As to this clone: In the same sample, other DNA sequences code for this CDR3. The chain combines TRBV18 with TRBJ2-1; D is ambiguous. The germline CDR1 and CDR2 sequences are KGHSH and LQKENI. The CDR3 contains 14 residues. With 0 bases removed from V and 1 base from J, the gap between germline ends came to 4 bases. CDR3 amino acids: CASSPPGSYNEQFF. The DNA for the CDR3 is TGTGCCAGCTCACCACCGGGATCCTACAATGAGCAGTTCTTC.